A selection of T cell receptor beta chains follows, all from one sample in a study of blood T cell repertoires in COVID-19. Sequencing was performed with immunoSEQ multiplex PCR; in TCRdb, only in-frame clones are kept and a portion is missing. The sample carries under 150,000 clones, approximately 84% recorded once. The sequenced sample was peripheral blood. These TCRs come from a man aged 65 to 79 with active or convalescent COVID-19. Each CDR3 is given with its conserved first and last residue. D genes are given only for firm matches. A row's size may be missing; if present it is once, few, many or a size class.

J | size | V | D | length | CDR3 | DNA
TRBJ2-5 | once | TRBV28 | TRBD1 | 15 | CASSSQRTGVKTQYF | TGTGCCAGCAGTTCTCAGAGGACAGGCGTGAAGACCCAGTACTTC
TRBJ2-1 | . | TRBV5-1 | TRBD1 | 12 | CASSLAGQGQFF | TGCGCCAGCAGCTTGGCGGGACAGGGACAGTTCTTC
TRBJ2-1 | . | TRBV4-3 | . | 14 | CASSQQGIGNEQFF | TGCGCCAGCAGCCAGCAGGGTATAGGGAATGAGCAGTTCTTC
TRBJ1-2 | . | TRBV19 | . | 12 | CASITPERGYTF | TGTGCCAGTATAACACCTGAGAGGGGCTACACCTTC
TRBJ2-7 | . | TRBV11-2 | TRBD1 | 15 | CASSPWTGRKIDQYF | TGTGCCAGCAGCCCCTGGACAGGGAGAAAGATCGATCAGTACTTC
TRBJ2-7 | . | TRBV5-6 | TRBD2 | 17 | CASSSGLAGKGALEQYF | TGTGCCAGCAGCTCTGGACTAGCGGGGAAGGGGGCTTTGGAGCAGTACTTC
TRBJ1-2 | . | TRBV18 | . | 14 | CASSPSDSNYGYTF | TGTGCCAGCTCACCTTCGGACAGTAACTATGGCTACACCTTC
TRBJ2-7 | . | TRBV6-6 | TRBD2 | 14 | CASQELAGGYEQYF | TGTGCCAGCCAAGAATTAGCGGGAGGTTACGAGCAGTACTTC
TRBJ2-7 | . | TRBV19 | . | 12 | CASSTGSYEQYF | TGTGCCAGTAGTACAGGGTCCTACGAGCAGTACTTC
TRBJ2-7 | . | TRBV18 | . | 13 | CASSPSDTREQYF | TGTGCCAGCTCACCATCAGACACACGCGAGCAGTACTTC
TRBJ1-2 | . | TRBV30 | TRBD1 | 14 | CACTRQGSNYGYTF | TGTGCCTGCACCCGACAGGGGTCGAACTATGGCTACACCTTC
TRBJ2-7 | many | TRBV11-3 | TRBD1 | 15 | CASSPGWDRGYEQYF | TGTGCCAGCAGCCCCGGGTGGGACAGGGGTTACGAGCAGTACTTC
TRBJ1-2 | . | TRBV28 | TRBD1 | 14 | CASSPGTAIYGYTF | TGTGCCAGCAGTCCGGGGACAGCAATCTATGGCTACACCTTC
TRBJ1-2 | . | TRBV5-4 | TRBD1 | 15 | CASSSRTGGNYGYTF | TGTGCCAGCAGCTCCAGGACAGGGGGGAACTATGGCTACACCTTC
TRBJ2-2 | . | TRBV4-2 | TRBD1 | 16 | CASSHDRGRDTGELFF | TGTGCCAGCAGCCATGACAGGGGGCGGGACACCGGGGAGCTGTTTTTT
TRBJ2-7 | . | TRBV28 | TRBD2 | 13 | CASSSSGSYEQYF | TGTGCCAGCAGTTCTAGCGGGAGCTACGAGCAGTACTTC
TRBJ2-1 | . | TRBV7-9 | . | 15 | CASSISGVKYNEQFF | TGTGCCAGCAGCATTAGCGGAGTAAAGTACAATGAGCAGTTCTTC
TRBJ2-3 | once | TRBV4-3 | . | 15 | CASSQGSAQVDTQYF | TGCGCCAGCAGCCAAGGTTCCGCGCAGGTAGATACGCAGTATTTT
TRBJ2-1 | few | TRBV5-3 | . | 13 | CARSFRHYNEQFF | TGTGCCAGAAGCTTCCGACACTACAATGAGCAGTTCTTC
TRBJ2-7 | . | TRBV10-1 | TRBD1 | 13 | CASLGQGAREQYF | TGCGCCAGCCTGGGACAGGGGGCTCGCGAGCAGTACTTC
TRBJ1-2 | . | TRBV6-2/TRBV6-3 | . | 12 | CASSYSRGVSTF | TGTGCCAGCAGTTACTCTCGGGGAGTCAGCACCTTC
TRBJ1-2 | . | TRBV14 | . | 15 | CASSPRGTTNYGYTF | TGTGCCAGCAGCCCCAGGGGAACCACTAACTATGGCTACACCTTC
TRBJ1-6 | once | TRBV5-1 | TRBD1 | 16 | CASSSTGVPYNSPLHF | TGCGCCAGCAGCTCAACAGGGGTTCCCTATAATTCACCCCTCCACTTT
TRBJ2-3 | . | TRBV2 | TRBD1 | 15 | CASSVDRGQTDTQYF | TGTGCCAGCAGTGTGGACAGGGGGCAAACAGATACGCAGTATTTT
TRBJ1-4 | once | TRBV5-6 | TRBD1 | 15 | CASSRGQGLGEKLFF | TGTGCCAGCAGCAGGGGACAGGGGTTAGGTGAAAAACTGTTTTTT
TRBJ1-1 | . | TRBV6-2/TRBV6-3 | . | 12 | CASSYAQGEAFF | TGTGCCAGCAGTTACGCCCAGGGGGAAGCTTTCTTT
TRBJ1-3 | few | TRBV11-3 | . | 16 | CASSLVAGISGNTIYF | TGTGCCAGCAGCTTAGTGGCGGGAATCTCTGGAAACACCATATATTTT
TRBJ1-2 | few | TRBV5-6 | . | 15 | CASSLGQISVYGYTF | TGTGCCAGCAGCTTAGGACAGATAAGTGTCTATGGCTACACCTTC
TRBJ1-1 | . | TRBV5-1 | . | 14 | CASSLGRDPTEAFF | TGCGCCAGCAGCTTGGGCAGGGATCCCACTGAAGCTTTCTTT
TRBJ2-5 | few | TRBV5-1 | TRBD1 | 15 | CASSSARGSQETQYF | TGCGCCAGCAGCTCGGCCAGGGGGAGCCAAGAGACCCAGTACTTC
TRBJ2-7 | . | TRBV9 | TRBD2 | 15 | CASSVGGSGDYEQYF | TGTGCCAGCAGCGTAGGGGGTAGCGGGGACTACGAGCAGTACTTC
TRBJ1-2 | few | TRBV19 | . | 15 | CASSIVGGGMAGYTF | TGTGCCAGTAGTATTGTCGGGGGAGGGATGGCTGGCTACACCTTC